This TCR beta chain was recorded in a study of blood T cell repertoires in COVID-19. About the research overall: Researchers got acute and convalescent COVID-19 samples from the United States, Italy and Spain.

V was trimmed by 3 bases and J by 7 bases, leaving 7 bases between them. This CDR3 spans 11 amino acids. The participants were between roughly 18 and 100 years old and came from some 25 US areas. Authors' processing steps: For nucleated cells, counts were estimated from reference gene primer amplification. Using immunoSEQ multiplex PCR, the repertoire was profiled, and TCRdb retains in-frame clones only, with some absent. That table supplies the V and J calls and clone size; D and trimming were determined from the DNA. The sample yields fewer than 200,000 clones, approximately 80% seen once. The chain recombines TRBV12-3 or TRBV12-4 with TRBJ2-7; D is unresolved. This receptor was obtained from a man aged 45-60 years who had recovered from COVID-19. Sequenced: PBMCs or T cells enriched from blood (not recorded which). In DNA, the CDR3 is TGTGCCAGCAGTTTCCGTCGGGAGCAGTACTTC. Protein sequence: CASSFRREQYF.